The clone carrying this T cell receptor beta chain was counted a single time. Antigen: not known. Germline CDR1 reads SNHLY; CDR2 reads FYNNEI. The ends were cut back, 5 bases at V and 1 base at J, with 13 bases in the middle. CDR3 length equals 15 residues. TCRdb's copy holds only in-frame clones and misses some; the assay was immunoSEQ multiplex PCR. The sample lists about 66,000 clones, 88% seen once, with roughly 4.2% in the top ten. The data were obtained in a study of chemoradiotherapy in HPV16-positive cancers. The study's findings and limits: Non-HPV-specific T cells did not expand in tumors during treatment, whereas candidate HPV-specific clones and E7-related motifs did.

Repertoires were sampled repeatedly during chemoradiotherapy. This receptor was obtained from a human donor with HPV-associated anogenital cancer. This material consisted of blood, taken from a patient who underwent chemoradiotherapy. V gene TRBV2 combines with J gene TRBJ2-3; D ambiguous. CDR3 loop: CASSSIWSGTDTQYF. CDR3 DNA: TGTGCCAGCAGTTCCATATGGAGCGGCACAGATACGCAGTATTTT. The entire variable domain, with the rest obtained from reference TRBV2 and TRBJ2-3, is as follows: EPEVTQTPSHQVTQMGQEVILRCVPISNHLYFYWYRQILGQKVEFLVSFYNNEISEKSEIFDDQFSVERPDGSNFTLKIRSTKLEDSAMYFCASSSIWSGTDTQYFGPGTRLTVL.